A selection of T cell receptor beta chains follows, all from one sample in a study of cytomegalovirus exposure and HLA in healthy donors. This table comes from immunoSEQ multiplex PCR, and its TCRdb copy is limited to in-frame clones, with some not included. The profile shows 150,000 to 200,000 clones, roughly 84% of them singletons. The source material was PBMCs. These receptors came from a man aged 25 to 40 in good health and CMV-seropositive. Both conserved end residues are part of each CDR3. The order of the fields is V gene, clone size, D gene, J gene, CDR3 DNA, CDR3 protein. The D gene is left open where the match is weak. Size values are once, few and many counts, or a class for expanded clones, and some rows have none.

v_gene: TRBV29-1; abundance: few; d_gene: .; j_gene: TRBJ1-1; CDR3nt: TGCAGCGTTGACAGAGGAACTGAAGCTTTCTTT; CDR3aa: CSVDRGTEAFF
v_gene: TRBV6-5; abundance: .; d_gene: .; j_gene: TRBJ1-1; CDR3nt: TGTGCCAGCAGTAGGGGAAAGGGGGTGGCTTTCTTT; CDR3aa: CASSRGKGVAFF
v_gene: TRBV18; abundance: .; d_gene: .; j_gene: TRBJ2-4; CDR3nt: TGTGCCAGCTCACCACCGGGGGGGCAGGCCAAAAACATTCAGTACTTC; CDR3aa: CASSPPGGQAKNIQYF
v_gene: TRBV30; abundance: few; d_gene: .; j_gene: TRBJ2-1; CDR3nt: TGTGCCTGGAGTCGGACACATTTTTCCTACAATGAGCAGTTCTTC; CDR3aa: CAWSRTHFSYNEQFF
v_gene: TRBV27; abundance: .; d_gene: TRBD1; j_gene: TRBJ2-7; CDR3nt: TGTGCCAGCAGTGTCCCCGGGACAGGGGACTGCTACGAGCAGTACTTC; CDR3aa: CASSVPGTGDCYEQYF
v_gene: TRBV5-4; abundance: once; d_gene: .; j_gene: TRBJ1-1; CDR3nt: TGTGCCAGCAGCGCTACGGGACACAACACGGGGAACACTGAAGCTTTCTTT; CDR3aa: CASSATGHNTGNTEAFF
v_gene: TRBV5-1; abundance: .; d_gene: .; j_gene: TRBJ2-5; CDR3nt: TGCGCCAGCAGCTCCGGGAGAACCCAAGAGACCCAGTACTTC; CDR3aa: CASSSGRTQETQYF
v_gene: TRBV4-1; abundance: .; d_gene: .; j_gene: TRBJ2-7; CDR3nt: TGCGCCAGCAGCCAAGAGGCAGGAACCTACGAGCAGTACTTC; CDR3aa: CASSQEAGTYEQYF
v_gene: TRBV19; abundance: .; d_gene: TRBD1; j_gene: TRBJ2-7; CDR3nt: TGTGCCAGTTCAGGGGGCCTTTACGAGCAGTACTTC; CDR3aa: CASSGGLYEQYF
v_gene: TRBV6-6; abundance: .; d_gene: TRBD1; j_gene: TRBJ1-1; CDR3nt: TGTGCCAGCAGTTACGCAGGGGGAATAACTGAAGCTTTCTTT; CDR3aa: CASSYAGGITEAFF
v_gene: TRBV6-6; abundance: .; d_gene: TRBD1; j_gene: TRBJ1-2; CDR3nt: TGTGCCAGCAGGGCGGGACAGGGGGCTAACTATGGCTACACCTTC; CDR3aa: CASRAGQGANYGYTF
v_gene: TRBV18; abundance: .; d_gene: .; j_gene: TRBJ1-1; CDR3nt: TGTGCCAGCTCAGGAACACAGGGTGACACTGAAGCTTTCTTT; CDR3aa: CASSGTQGDTEAFF
v_gene: TRBV9; abundance: .; d_gene: TRBD1; j_gene: TRBJ1-1; CDR3nt: TGTGCCAGCAGCGTAGGGCAGGGGGGCAATGAAGCTTTCTTT; CDR3aa: CASSVGQGGNEAFF
v_gene: TRBV10-1; abundance: once; d_gene: TRBD2; j_gene: TRBJ2-3; CDR3nt: TGCGCCAGCAGTGAGTCGGGGACTAATACGCAGTATTTT; CDR3aa: CASSESGTNTQYF
v_gene: TRBV7-3; abundance: .; d_gene: .; j_gene: TRBJ2-7; CDR3nt: TGTGCCAGCAGCCCCGGAGGGTCCGATATAGAGCAGTACTTC; CDR3aa: CASSPGGSDIEQYF
v_gene: TRBV12-5; abundance: .; d_gene: TRBD1; j_gene: TRBJ2-3; CDR3nt: TGTGCTAGTGGTTTGAATGCGGGGACAGGGGTTGGCACAGATACGCAGTATTTT; CDR3aa: CASGLNAGTGVGTDTQYF
v_gene: TRBV27; abundance: few; d_gene: .; j_gene: TRBJ1-6; CDR3nt: TGTGCCAGCAGCCGCCAGCACGGGGGTTCACCCCTCCACTTT; CDR3aa: CASSRQHGGSPLHF
v_gene: TRBV7-9; abundance: .; d_gene: TRBD2; j_gene: TRBJ2-2; CDR3nt: TGTGCCAGCAGCTTCGGGACTAGCGGGAACACCGGGGAGCTGTTTTTT; CDR3aa: CASSFGTSGNTGELFF
v_gene: TRBV9; abundance: .; d_gene: TRBD2; j_gene: TRBJ2-1; CDR3nt: TGTGCCAGCAGCGGGGGGACTAGCGGGAGGGATGAGCAGTTCTTC; CDR3aa: CASSGGTSGRDEQFF
v_gene: TRBV7-9; abundance: .; d_gene: .; j_gene: TRBJ2-7; CDR3nt: TGTGCCAGCAGCTTAAGCCCCTCCTACGAGCAGTACTTC; CDR3aa: CASSLSPSYEQYF
v_gene: TRBV28; abundance: .; d_gene: TRBD1; j_gene: TRBJ1-6; CDR3nt: TGTGCCAGCAGTTCCGAAGGGGGCAATAATTCACCCCTCCACTTT; CDR3aa: CASSSEGGNNSPLHF
v_gene: TRBV6-1; abundance: .; d_gene: .; j_gene: TRBJ1-2; CDR3nt: TGTGCCAGCAGTGTAGAGGGGGATTCTTTTGGCTACACCTTC; CDR3aa: CASSVEGDSFGYTF
v_gene: TRBV5-1; abundance: .; d_gene: TRBD2; j_gene: TRBJ2-3; CDR3nt: TGCGCCAGCAGCTTGGCAAGGGCTAGCGGGAGGGCCTACACAGATACGCAGTATTTT; CDR3aa: CASSLARASGRAYTDTQYF
v_gene: TRBV30; abundance: .; d_gene: TRBD1; j_gene: TRBJ1-2; CDR3nt: TGTGCCTGGACTACGACAGGGGCCCGTGGCTACACCTTC; CDR3aa: CAWTTTGARGYTF
v_gene: TRBV9; abundance: .; d_gene: TRBD1; j_gene: TRBJ2-5; CDR3nt: TGTGCCAGCGGAGCTGGACAGGGAAAAGAGACCCAGTACTTC; CDR3aa: CASGAGQGKETQYF
v_gene: TRBV27; abundance: .; d_gene: .; j_gene: TRBJ2-5; CDR3nt: TGTGCCAGCAGTTTATCCATCGGGGGACAAGAGACCCAGTACTTC; CDR3aa: CASSLSIGGQETQYF
v_gene: TRBV29-1; abundance: .; d_gene: .; j_gene: TRBJ2-2; CDR3nt: TGCAGCGTTGAAGACTGGGGGGCGAACACCGGGGAGCTGTTTTTT; CDR3aa: CSVEDWGANTGELFF
v_gene: TRBV30; abundance: .; d_gene: TRBD1; j_gene: TRBJ2-7; CDR3nt: TGTGCCTGGAATGGGGGACAGGGGGTCCGCGAGCAGTACTTC; CDR3aa: CAWNGGQGVREQYF
v_gene: TRBV9; abundance: .; d_gene: TRBD1; j_gene: TRBJ2-1; CDR3nt: TGTGCCAGCAGCAACCGGGACAGAAATGAGCAGTTCTTC; CDR3aa: CASSNRDRNEQFF
v_gene: TRBV4-2; abundance: .; d_gene: TRBD2; j_gene: TRBJ2-3; CDR3nt: TGTGCCAGCAGCCAACCAGAGGGACTAGCGGGAGGGCCGGAAGATACGCAGTATTTT; CDR3aa: CASSQPEGLAGGPEDTQYF
v_gene: TRBV6-1; abundance: .; d_gene: .; j_gene: TRBJ2-1; CDR3nt: TGTGCCAGCAGTGAAAATTTTCCGCTAGCCATTGAGCAGTTCTTC; CDR3aa: CASSENFPLAIEQFF
v_gene: TRBV28; abundance: .; d_gene: TRBD2; j_gene: TRBJ2-7; CDR3nt: TGTGCCAGCAGTTTTAGACTAGCGGGGTACGAGCAGTACTTC; CDR3aa: CASSFRLAGYEQYF
v_gene: TRBV27; abundance: .; d_gene: .; j_gene: TRBJ1-6; CDR3nt: TGTGCCAGCAGTTTAGGGCCGGTTTTCACCTATAATTCACCCCTCCACTTT; CDR3aa: CASSLGPVFTYNSPLHF
v_gene: TRBV29-1; abundance: .; d_gene: .; j_gene: TRBJ1-1; CDR3nt: TGCAGCGTTGACATTGAGCCGATGAACACTGAAGCTTTCTTT; CDR3aa: CSVDIEPMNTEAFF
v_gene: TRBV13; abundance: .; d_gene: TRBD1; j_gene: TRBJ2-7; CDR3nt: TGTGCCAGCAGCTGGGACAGGGACTACGAGCAGTACTTC; CDR3aa: CASSWDRDYEQYF
v_gene: TRBV6-5; abundance: .; d_gene: TRBD1; j_gene: TRBJ1-2; CDR3nt: TGTGCCAGCAGTTGGAGGACAGGAGGTAACTATGGCTACACCTTC; CDR3aa: CASSWRTGGNYGYTF
v_gene: TRBV25-1; abundance: .; d_gene: TRBD1; j_gene: TRBJ1-6; CDR3nt: TGTGCCAGCAGGGGACAGGGGGCAGTTTCACCCCTCCACTTT; CDR3aa: CASRGQGAVSPLHF
v_gene: TRBV7-2; abundance: .; d_gene: .; j_gene: TRBJ1-2; CDR3nt: TGTGCCAGCAGCTTTGGCTACAGCCGTTCAGGCTACACCTTC; CDR3aa: CASSFGYSRSGYTF
v_gene: TRBV27; abundance: once; d_gene: .; j_gene: TRBJ2-7; CDR3nt: TGTGCCAGCAGTGCGGGAATCTCCTACGAGCAGTACTTC; CDR3aa: CASSAGISYEQYF
v_gene: TRBV7-8; abundance: .; d_gene: TRBD1; j_gene: TRBJ1-5; CDR3nt: TGTGCCAGCAGCCCACGGACAGGGGTTCATCAGCCCCAGCATTTT; CDR3aa: CASSPRTGVHQPQHF
v_gene: TRBV6-1; abundance: .; d_gene: TRBD1; j_gene: TRBJ1-6; CDR3nt: TGTGCCAACCGACAGGGATTGAATTCACCCCTCCACTTT; CDR3aa: CANRQGLNSPLHF